What follows describes a single T cell receptor (beta chain). V was clipped by 6 bases and J by 5 bases; unmatched bases: 6. This CDR3 is built from 16 residues. CDR1 WSHSY and CDR2 SAAADI come from the germline V gene. These data belong to a study of blood T cell repertoires in COVID-19. Study background: In each case, the material was cDNA or gDNA derived from T cells, B-cell-depleted T cells, or PBMCs.

Authors' data handling: Amplification with reference gene primers provided the estimates of nucleated cell counts. Clones were read by immunoSEQ multiplex PCR, and TCRdb kept only the in-frame ones, dropping some. V and J calls and clone size are copied from that table; D and trimming were computed from the DNA. The sample has about 70,000 clones, around nine tenths seen once. Sequencing input: peripheral blood. This chain links TRBV10-2 with TRBJ2-1, with 14 bases identical to TRBD2. This clonotype originated in a woman between 18 and 29 years old with acute or convalescent COVID-19. The CDR3 bases are TGCGCCAGCAGAGGACTAGCGGGGGGTCGGGACAATGAGCAGTTCTTC. This translates into CASRGLAGGRDNEQFF.